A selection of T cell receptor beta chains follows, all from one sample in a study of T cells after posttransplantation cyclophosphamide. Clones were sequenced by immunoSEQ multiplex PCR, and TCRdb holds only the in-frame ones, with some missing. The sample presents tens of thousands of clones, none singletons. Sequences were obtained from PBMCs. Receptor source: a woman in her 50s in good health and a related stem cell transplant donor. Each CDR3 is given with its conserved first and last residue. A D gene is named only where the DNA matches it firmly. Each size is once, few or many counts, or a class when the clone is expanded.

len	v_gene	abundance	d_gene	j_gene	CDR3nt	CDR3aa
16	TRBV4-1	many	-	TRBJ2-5	TGCGCCAGCAGCCAAGATGGGGCGTTAATCCTGGAGACCCAGTACTTC	CASSQDGALILETQYF
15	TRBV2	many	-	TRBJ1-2	TGTGCCAGCAGTGACACCGGGGGGCGAGGGTATGGCTACACCTTC	CASSDTGGRGYGYTF
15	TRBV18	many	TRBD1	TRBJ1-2	TGTGCCAGCTCACCTCAGGGGGCGAACTCCGGGGGCTACACCTTC	CASSPQGANSGGYTF
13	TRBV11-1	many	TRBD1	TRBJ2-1	TGTGCCAGCAGCCTGGGACAGAACAATGAGCAGTTCTTC	CASSLGQNNEQFF
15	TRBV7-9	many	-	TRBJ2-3	TGTGCCAGCAGCTCCCCAGGGTCTAGCACAGATACGCAGTATTTT	CASSSPGSSTDTQYF
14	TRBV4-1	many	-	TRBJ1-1	TGCGCCAGCAGCCAAGAACAGGGAAGGACTGAAGCTTTCTTT	CASSQEQGRTEAFF
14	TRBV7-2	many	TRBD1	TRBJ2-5	TGTGCCAGCAGCTCTGACAGGGGGCAAGAGACCCAGTACTTC	CASSSDRGQETQYF
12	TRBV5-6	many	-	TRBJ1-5	TGTGCCAGCAGCTTGGGGGCGAGACAAGAGCATTTT	CASSLGARQEHF
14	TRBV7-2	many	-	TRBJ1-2	TGTGCCAGCAGCTTCCAAGGGCCCGGGGAGGGCTACACCTTC	CASSFQGPGEGYTF
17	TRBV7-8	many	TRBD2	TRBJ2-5	TGTGCCAGCAGCTTAAGGAGGACTAGCGGTGCTCAAGAGACCCAGTACTTC	CASSLRRTSGAQETQYF
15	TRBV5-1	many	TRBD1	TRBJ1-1	TGCGCCAGCAGCCGGGACAGGGGCCGGAACACTGAAGCTTTCTTT	CASSRDRGRNTEAFF
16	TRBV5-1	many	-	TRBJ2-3	TGCGCCAGCAGCAAGGGCACCGGGATTAGCACAGATACGCAGTATTTT	CASSKGTGISTDTQYF
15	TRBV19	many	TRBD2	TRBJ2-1	TGTGCCAGTAGTATGGTGGCGGGGGGCAGGCATGAGCAGTTCTTC	CASSMVAGGRHEQFF
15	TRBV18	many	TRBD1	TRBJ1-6	TGTGCCAGCTCACCCGACAGGGGTGGTAATTCACCCCTCCACTTT	CASSPDRGGNSPLHF
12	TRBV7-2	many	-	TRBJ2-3	TGTGCCAGCAGTTTTAACGAGTATACGCAGTATTTT	CASSFNEYTQYF
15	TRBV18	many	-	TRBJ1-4	TGTGCCAGCTCACTACCCGGGACAACTAATGAAAAACTGTTTTTT	CASSLPGTTNEKLFF
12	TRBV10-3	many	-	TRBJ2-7	TGTGCCATCAGTGAAGACAGCTACGAGCAGTACTTC	CAISEDSYEQYF
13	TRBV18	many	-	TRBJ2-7	TGTGCCAGCTCACCTTTGGCTTCCTACGAGCAGTACTTC	CASSPLASYEQYF
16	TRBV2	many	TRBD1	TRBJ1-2	TGTGCCAGCATGGGGGACAGTCGGAAGGGAAACTATGGCTACACCTTC	CASMGDSRKGNYGYTF
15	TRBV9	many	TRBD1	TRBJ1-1	TGTGCCAGCAGCGATCCGGGACAGGGAACCACTGAAGCTTTCTTT	CASSDPGQGTTEAFF
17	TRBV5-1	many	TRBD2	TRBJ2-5	TGCGCCAGCAGCTCGCGGGGGGGCCCCCCGACGGGAGAGACCCAGTACTTC	CASSSRGGPPTGETQYF
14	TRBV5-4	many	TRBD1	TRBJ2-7	TGTGCCAGCAGCCGGGGACAGGCCCCCTACGAGCAGTACTTC	CASSRGQAPYEQYF
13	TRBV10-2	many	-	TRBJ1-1	TGCGCCAGCCTTGACAGCCCGAACACTGAAGCTTTCTTT	CASLDSPNTEAFF
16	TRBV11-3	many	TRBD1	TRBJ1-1	TGTGCCAGCAGCTTCGGACAGGGACGCCTCAACACTGAAGCTTTCTTT	CASSFGQGRLNTEAFF
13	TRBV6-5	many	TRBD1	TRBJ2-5	TGTGCCAGCAGTTACAACAGGGGAGAGACCCAGTACTTC	CASSYNRGETQYF
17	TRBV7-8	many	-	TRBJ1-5	TGTGCCAGCAGCTCCCTTGGGCGAGACCATAGCAATCAGCCCCAGCATTTT	CASSSLGRDHSNQPQHF
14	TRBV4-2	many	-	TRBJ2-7	TGTGCCAGCAGTCTATCGACAACCTCCTACGAGCAGTACTTC	CASSLSTTSYEQYF
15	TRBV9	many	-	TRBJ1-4	TGTGCCAGCAGCCCTTTTGGAGGATCTAATGAAAAACTGTTTTTT	CASSPFGGSNEKLFF